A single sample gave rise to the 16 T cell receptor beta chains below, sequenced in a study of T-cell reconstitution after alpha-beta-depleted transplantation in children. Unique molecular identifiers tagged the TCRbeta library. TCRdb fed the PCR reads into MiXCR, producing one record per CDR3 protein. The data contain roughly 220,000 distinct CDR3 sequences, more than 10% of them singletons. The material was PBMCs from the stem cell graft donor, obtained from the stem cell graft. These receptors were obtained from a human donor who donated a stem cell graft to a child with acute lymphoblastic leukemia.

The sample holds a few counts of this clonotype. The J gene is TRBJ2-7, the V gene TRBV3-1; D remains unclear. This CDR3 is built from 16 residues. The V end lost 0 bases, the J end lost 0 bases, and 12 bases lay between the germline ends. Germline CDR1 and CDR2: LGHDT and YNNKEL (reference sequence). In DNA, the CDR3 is TGTGCCAGCAGCCAAGATCGCAGCTACAGCTCCTACGAGCAGTACTTC. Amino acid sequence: CASSQDRSYSSYEQYF.

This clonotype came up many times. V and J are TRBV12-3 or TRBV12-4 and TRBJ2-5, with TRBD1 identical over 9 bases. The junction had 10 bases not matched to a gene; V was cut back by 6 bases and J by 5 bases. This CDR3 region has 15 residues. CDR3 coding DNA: TGTGCCAGCAGGTCTCCGGGACAGGGTAGGGAGACCCAGTACTTC. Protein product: CASRSPGQGRETQYF.

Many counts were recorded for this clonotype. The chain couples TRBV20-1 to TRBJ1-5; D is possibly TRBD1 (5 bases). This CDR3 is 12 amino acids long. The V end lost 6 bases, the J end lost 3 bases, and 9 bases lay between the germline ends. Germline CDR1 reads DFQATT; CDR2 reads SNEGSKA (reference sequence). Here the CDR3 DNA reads TGCAGTGCCACGGACACCAATCAGCCCCAGCATTTT. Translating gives CSATDTNQPQHF.

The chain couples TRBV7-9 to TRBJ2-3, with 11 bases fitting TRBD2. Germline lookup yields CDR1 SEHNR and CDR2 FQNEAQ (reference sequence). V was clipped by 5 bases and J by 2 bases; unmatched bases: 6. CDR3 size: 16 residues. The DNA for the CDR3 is TGTGCCAGCAGCCACGTAGCGGGAGGGATCACAGATACGCAGTATTTT. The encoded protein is CASSHVAGGITDTQYF.

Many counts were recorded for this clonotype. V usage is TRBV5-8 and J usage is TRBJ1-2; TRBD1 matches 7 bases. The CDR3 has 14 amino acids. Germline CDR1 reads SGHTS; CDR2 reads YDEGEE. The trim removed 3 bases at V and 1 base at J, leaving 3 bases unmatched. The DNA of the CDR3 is TGTGCCAGCAGCTGGTCAGGGGGTAACTATGGCTACACCTTC. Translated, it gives CASSWSGGNYGYTF.

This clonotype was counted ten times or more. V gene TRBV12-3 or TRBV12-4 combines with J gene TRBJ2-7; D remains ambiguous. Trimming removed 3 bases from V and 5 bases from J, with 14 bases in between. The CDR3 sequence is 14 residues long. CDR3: CASSFRRGDHEQYF. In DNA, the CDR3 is TGTGCCAGCAGTTTCCGACGCGGAGACCACGAGCAGTACTTC.

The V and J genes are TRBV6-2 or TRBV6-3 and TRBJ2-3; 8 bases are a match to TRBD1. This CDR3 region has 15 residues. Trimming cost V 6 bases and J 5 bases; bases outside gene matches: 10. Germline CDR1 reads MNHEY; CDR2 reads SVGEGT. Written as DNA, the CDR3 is TGTGCCAGCAGCTCCTTCCAGGGGGCTGTAGATACGCAGTATTTT. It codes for CASSSFQGAVDTQYF.

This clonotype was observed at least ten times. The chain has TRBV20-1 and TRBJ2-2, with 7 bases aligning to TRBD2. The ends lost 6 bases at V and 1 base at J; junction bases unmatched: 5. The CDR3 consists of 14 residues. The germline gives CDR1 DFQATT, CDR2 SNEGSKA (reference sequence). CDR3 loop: CSAVSGWNTGELFF. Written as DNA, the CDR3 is TGCAGTGCGGTTAGCGGGTGGAACACCGGGGAGCTGTTTTTT.

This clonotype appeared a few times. DNA of the CDR3: TGTGCCAGCAGTGAACCGACAGGGGGCTATGGCTACACCTTC. Amino acid sequence: CASSEPTGGYGYTF. The V call is TRBV7-9, the J call TRBJ1-2; 9 positions match TRBD1. The CDR3 is 14 residues long. J gave up 4 bases and V 6 bases, and 6 bases lay outside the gene matches. Looked up from germline, CDR1 is SEHNR and CDR2 is FQNEAQ (reference sequence).

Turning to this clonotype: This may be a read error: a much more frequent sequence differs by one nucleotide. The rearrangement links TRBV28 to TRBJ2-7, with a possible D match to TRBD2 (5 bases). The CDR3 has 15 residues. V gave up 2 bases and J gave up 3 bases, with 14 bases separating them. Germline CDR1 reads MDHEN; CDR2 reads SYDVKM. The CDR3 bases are TGTGCCAGCAGTTTAACCGGACTGTCCTGCTACGAGCAGTACTTC. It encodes CASSLTGLSCYEQYF.

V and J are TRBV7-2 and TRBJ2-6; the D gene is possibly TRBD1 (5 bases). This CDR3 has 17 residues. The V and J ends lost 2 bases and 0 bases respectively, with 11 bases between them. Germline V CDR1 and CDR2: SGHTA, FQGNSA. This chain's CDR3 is CASSLQGGSSGANVLTF. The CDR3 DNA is TGTGCCAGCAGCTTACAGGGTGGTAGCTCTGGGGCCAACGTCCTGACTTTC.

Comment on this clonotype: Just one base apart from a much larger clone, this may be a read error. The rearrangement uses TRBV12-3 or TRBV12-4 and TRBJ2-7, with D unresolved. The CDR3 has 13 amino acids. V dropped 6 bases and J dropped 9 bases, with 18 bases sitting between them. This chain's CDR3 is CASSYISTNGQYF. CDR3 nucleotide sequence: TGTGCCAGCAGCTACATCTCGACCAACGGGCAGTACTTC.

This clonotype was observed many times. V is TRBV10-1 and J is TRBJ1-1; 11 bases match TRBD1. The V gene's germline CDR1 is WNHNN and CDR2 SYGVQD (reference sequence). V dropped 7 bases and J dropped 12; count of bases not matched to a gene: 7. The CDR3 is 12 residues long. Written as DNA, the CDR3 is TGCGCCAGCAATACGGGACAGGGGGAAACTTTCTTT. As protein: CASNTGQGETFF.

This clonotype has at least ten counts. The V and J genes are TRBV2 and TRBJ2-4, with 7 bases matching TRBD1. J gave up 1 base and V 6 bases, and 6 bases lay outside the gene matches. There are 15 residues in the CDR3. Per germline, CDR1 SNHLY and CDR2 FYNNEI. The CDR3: CASSLRDSAKNIQYF. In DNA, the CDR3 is TGTGCCAGCAGCCTCCGGGACAGTGCCAAAAACATTCAGTACTTC.

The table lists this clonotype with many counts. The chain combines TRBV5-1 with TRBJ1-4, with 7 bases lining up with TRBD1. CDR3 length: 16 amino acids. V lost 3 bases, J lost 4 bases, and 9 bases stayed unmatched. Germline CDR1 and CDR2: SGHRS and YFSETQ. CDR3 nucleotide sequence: TGCGCCAGCAGCTCCGGGACAGCGGGAGGTAATGAAAAACTGTTTTTT. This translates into CASSSGTAGGNEKLFF.

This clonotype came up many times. The CDR3 sequence: CASSIHGEQYF. The CDR3 bases are TGTGCCAGCAGCATCCACGGGGAGCAGTACTTC. This chain links TRBV7-9 with TRBJ2-7, with no clear D. The CDR3 length is 11 residues. V lost 5 bases to trimming and J lost 7 bases, with 9 bases between them. Germline lookup yields CDR1 SEHNR and CDR2 FQNEAQ (reference sequence).